These 9 T cell receptor beta chains came from one sample sequenced in a study of blood T cell repertoires in COVID-19. Profiled with immunoSEQ multiplex PCR; TCRdb holds only in-frame clones, not every one. The table has 30,000 to 45,000 clones, 60% to 85% seen once. Input material: peripheral blood. All receptors come from a man between 60 and 75 years old with active COVID-19.

This chain uses TRBV5-4 with TRBJ1-3; D gene ambiguous. Trimming cost V 0 bases and J 0 bases, with 7 bases left between them. This CDR3 has 15 residues. Germline CDR1 reads SGHNT; CDR2 reads YYREEE (reference sequence). CDR3 coding DNA: TGTGCCAGCAGCTTGGCCGGGAACTCTGGAAACACCATATATTTT. Translated, it gives CASSLAGNSGNTIYF.

The chain joins TRBV30 to TRBJ1-5; 8 bases are a match to TRBD1. With 3 bases clipped from V and 2 bases from J, the junction kept 0 bases outside the gene matches. Germline CDR1 and CDR2: GTSNPN and SVGIG (reference sequence). The CDR3 is 13 amino acids. The CDR3 here is CAWRGQGNQPQHF. CDR3 coding DNA: TGTGCCTGGAGGGGACAGGGCAATCAGCCCCAGCATTTT.

This clone was detected only once. The chain uses TRBV4-3 and TRBJ2-5; D possibly corresponds to TRBD2 (5 bases). CDR1 and CDR2 (germline): LGHNA, YSLEER. Trimming cost V 1 base and J 6 bases, with 9 bases left between them. This CDR3 contains 13 residues. For the CDR3, the DNA is TGCGCCAGCAGCCAAGCTAGCTCCAAGACCCAGTACTTC. As protein: CASSQASSKTQYF.

This chain connects TRBV28 to TRBJ1-2, with 12 nucleotides matching TRBD1. J lost 6 bases, V lost 5 bases, and 19 bases had no gene match. In germline, CDR1 is MDHEN, CDR2 SYDVKM. The CDR3 is 19 amino acids. The CDR3 coding sequence is TGTGCCAGCAGTACCTACCCTGGGACAGGGGGCGCCGAAGGAGATGGCTACACCTTC. It is translated as CASSTYPGTGGAEGDGYTF.

This chain links TRBV12-5 with TRBJ2-1; the D gene is possibly TRBD2 (6 bases). Germline CDR1 is LGHNT and CDR2 is FRNRAP. CDR3 size: 14 residues. V shed 4 bases and J shed 5 bases, with 12 bases lying between them. The DNA for the CDR3 is TGTGCTAGTGGTTGGTCGGGAGTGAACAATGAGCAGTTCTTC. Encoded protein: CASGWSGVNNEQFF.

This clone was picked up a small number of times. This sequence joins TRBV5-1 and TRBJ2-7; 16 bases match TRBD2. CDR1 is SGHRS and CDR2 is YFSETQ in the germline V gene. This CDR3 spans 17 amino acids. The V segment lost 3 bases and the J segment 1 base; nucleotides outside the gene matches: 4. CDR3 region: CASSYAGLAGGSYEQYF. In DNA form, the CDR3 reads TGCGCCAGCAGCTACGCGGGACTAGCGGGAGGGTCCTACGAGCAGTACTTC.

The V gene is TRBV7-2, the J gene TRBJ1-5, with 7 bases that match TRBD1. V lost 3 bases to trimming and J lost 15 bases; unmatched junction nucleotides: 11. Germline V lookup: CDR1 SGHTA, CDR2 FQGNSA. The CDR3 is 13 residues long. The CDR3 DNA follows: TGTGCCAGCAGCTTGCATCAGGGGGGAAACTTGCATTTT. Its translation is CASSLHQGGNLHF. The whole variable domain, filled in from reference TRBV7-2 and TRBJ1-5, reads GAGVSQSPSNKVTEKGKDVELRCDPISGHTALYWYRQSLGQGLEFLIYFQGNSAPDKSGLPSDRFSAERTGGSVSTLTIQRTQQEDSAVYLCASSLHQGGNLHFGDGTRLSIL.

The chain has TRBV19 and TRBJ2-7; D is possibly TRBD2 (6 bases). There are 14 residues in the CDR3. Germline V lookup: CDR1 LNHDA, CDR2 SQIVND (reference sequence). Between the trimmed V and J ends, which lost 7 bases and 2 bases, there was a span of 15 bases. The CDR3 spells CASTPGVNTYEQYF. CDR3 nucleotides: TGTGCCAGTACCCCGGGGGTTAACACCTACGAGCAGTACTTC. Full variable domain (missing parts from reference TRBV19 and TRBJ2-7): DGGITQSPKYLFRKEGQNVTLSCEQNLNHDAMYWYRQDPGQGLRLIYYSQIVNDFQKGDIAEGYSVSREKKESFPLTVTSAQKNPTAFYLCASTPGVNTYEQYFGPGTRLTVT.

The CDR3 loop reads CASSSDRVGSNQPQHF. The DNA of the CDR3 is TGCGCCAGCAGCTCCGACAGGGTTGGGAGCAATCAGCCCCAGCATTTT. This sequence joins TRBV10-2 and TRBJ1-5; 7 nucleotides line up with TRBD1. J was trimmed by 1 base and V by 6 bases; bases with no gene match: 9. The CDR3 sequence is 16 residues long. CDR1 is WSHSY and CDR2 is SAAADI in the germline V gene.